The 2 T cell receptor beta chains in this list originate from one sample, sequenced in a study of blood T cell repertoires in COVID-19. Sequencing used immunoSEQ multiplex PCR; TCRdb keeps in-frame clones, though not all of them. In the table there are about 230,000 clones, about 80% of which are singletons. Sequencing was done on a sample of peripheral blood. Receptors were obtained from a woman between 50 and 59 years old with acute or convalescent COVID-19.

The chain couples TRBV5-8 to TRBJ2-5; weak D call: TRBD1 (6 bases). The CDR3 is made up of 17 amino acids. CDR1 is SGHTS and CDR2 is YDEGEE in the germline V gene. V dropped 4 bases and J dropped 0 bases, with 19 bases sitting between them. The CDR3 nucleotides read TGTGCCAGCAGCAAACACCTCGCGCAGGGGTACCAAGAGACCCAGTACTTC. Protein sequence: CASSKHLAQGYQETQYF.

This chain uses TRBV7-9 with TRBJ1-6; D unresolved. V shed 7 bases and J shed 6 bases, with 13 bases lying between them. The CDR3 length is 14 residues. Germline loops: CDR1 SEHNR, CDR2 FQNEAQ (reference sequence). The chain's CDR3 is CASTPDTPNSPLHF. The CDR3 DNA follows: TGTGCCAGCACCCCCGACACTCCTAATTCACCCCTCCACTTT.